These 27 T cell receptor beta chains came from one sample sequenced in a study of blood T cell repertoires in COVID-19. Assay: immunoSEQ multiplex PCR; the TCRdb copy retains only in-frame clones and omits some. The data show approximately 220,000 clones, over 80% seen once. Sample: peripheral blood. The receptors here all came from a man aged 35-49 years with acute or convalescent COVID-19.

In nucleotides, the CDR3 is TGTGCCAGCAGCTTAGATCACAGACAAAGCAATCAGCCCCAGCATTTT. Residues: CASSLDHRQSNQPQHF. The rearrangement links TRBV11-2 to TRBJ1-5; D is unclear. CDR3 length: 16 residues. The germline V gene encodes CDR1 SGHAT and CDR2 FQNNGV. Trimming left V 0 bases short and J 1 base short, with 10 bases between.

The chain has TRBV6-2 or TRBV6-3 and TRBJ1-1; 9 bases match TRBD1. The J segment lost 5 bases and the V segment lost 0 bases, leaving 7 bases of the junction unmatched. Germline V gives CDR1 MNHEY, CDR2 SVGEGT. The CDR3 consists of 16 residues. In DNA form, the CDR3 reads TGTGCCAGCAGTTACTCGATTGGGACAGGGAGAACTGAAGCTTTCTTT. This encodes CASSYSIGTGRTEAFF.

The rearrangement links TRBV18 to TRBJ1-5; D unclear. The V end was cut by 3 bases, the J end by 0 bases, with 9 bases between. CDR1 is KGHSH, CDR2 LQKENI, per germline. The CDR3 totals 15 residues. The CDR3 bases are TGTGCCAGCTCACCCGCGGCTTATAGCAATCAGCCCCAGCATTTT. Amino acid sequence: CASSPAAYSNQPQHF.

This chain uses TRBV6-5 with TRBJ2-3; 8 bases are shared with TRBD2. The CDR3 is 15 residues long. Germline lookup yields CDR1 MNHEY and CDR2 SVGAGI. V lost 6 bases and J lost 2; bases outside the gene matches: 7. For the CDR3, the DNA is TGTGCCAGCAGCGCTAATAGCGGGGACACAGATACGCAGTATTTT. Protein sequence: CASSANSGDTDTQYF.

This chain uses TRBV4-3 with TRBJ2-7, with 10 bases lining up with TRBD1. The germline V gene has CDR1 LGHNA and CDR2 YSLEER. V was pared by 4 bases and J by 6 bases, with 9 bases of the junction left unmatched. The CDR3 contains 15 residues. The CDR3, as DNA: TGCGCCAGCAGCCTATTACCGGGACAGGGGTTCGAGCAGTACTTC. Residues: CASSLLPGQGFEQYF.

Comment on this clone: The same CDR3 arises from other DNA sequences in this sample as well. This sequence joins TRBV6-5 and TRBJ1-5, with 10 positions matching TRBD1. Losses at the gene ends were 5 bases for V and 7 bases for J; bases not matched to a gene: 2. CDR1 and CDR2 from the germline V gene are MNHEY and SVGAGI. The CDR3 totals 13 residues. This CDR3 is CASSRTGGQPQHF. In DNA, the CDR3 is TGTGCCAGCAGTCGGACAGGGGGACAGCCCCAGCATTTT.

V and J are TRBV19 and TRBJ2-7; 7 bases are a match to TRBD1. Losses at the gene ends were 2 bases for V and 0 bases for J; bases not matched to a gene: 4. The CDR3 has 15 residues. Germline CDR1 is LNHDA and CDR2 is SQIVND (reference sequence). In nucleotides, the CDR3 is TGTGCCAGTAGTATATCCTGGGACAGCTCCTACGAGCAGTACTTC. Its translation: CASSISWDSSYEQYF.

The chain has TRBV19 and TRBJ1-2; the D is unclear. The CDR3 is made up of 13 amino acids. Deletions cut 7 bases from V and 3 bases from J, with 12 bases between. Germline lookup yields CDR1 LNHDA and CDR2 SQIVND (reference sequence). CDR3 amino acids: CASNPRGDYGYTF. DNA for the CDR3: TGTGCCAGTAACCCCCGGGGTGACTATGGCTACACCTTC.

The V gene is TRBV6-6, the J gene TRBJ2-7; 8 positions match TRBD1. CDR1 MNHNY and CDR2 SVGAGI come from the germline V gene (reference sequence). The CDR3 runs 16 residues. Unmatched junction bases numbered 13, after V lost 6 bases and J lost 3 bases. The CDR3 reads CASSPDRVGYLYEQYF. CDR3 coding DNA: TGTGCCAGCAGCCCGGACAGGGTTGGATACCTCTACGAGCAGTACTTC.

The chain joins TRBV11-2 to TRBJ2-7; 8 nucleotides agree with TRBD1. Germline CDR1 is SGHAT and CDR2 is FQNNGV. The ends lost 5 bases at V and 4 bases at J; junction bases unmatched: 1. The CDR3 has 12 amino acids. The CDR3 protein is CASSRTGYEQYF. CDR3 in DNA: TGTGCCAGCAGCCGGACAGGGTACGAGCAGTACTTC.

This chain joins TRBV7-8 and TRBJ1-1; no clear D. CDR3 length: 14 amino acids. Trimming stripped 5 bases from V and 4 bases from J, with 14 bases between. Germline CDR1 reads SGHVS; CDR2 reads FQNEAQ. The CDR3 sequence is CASSARGAATEAFF. DNA for the CDR3: TGTGCCAGCAGCGCGAGAGGTGCGGCCACTGAAGCTTTCTTT. Full variable domain (missing parts from reference TRBV7-8 and TRBJ1-1): GAGVSQSPRYKVAKRGQDVALRCDPISGHVSLFWYQQALGQGPEFLTYFQNEAQLDKSGLPSDRFFAERPEGSVSTLKIQRTQQEDSAVYLCASSARGAATEAFFGQGTRLTVV.

In its sample, this clone was seen a few times. V and J are TRBV28 and TRBJ1-5; weak D call: TRBD1 (5 bases). The V and J ends lost 1 base and 6 bases respectively, with 16 bases between them. The length of the CDR3 is 16 residues. Germline V CDR1 and CDR2: MDHEN, SYDVKM. The CDR3 bases are TGTGCCAGCAGTTTATATGGAAGGGGATTGGGTCAGCCCCAGCATTTT. Residues: CASSLYGRGLGQPQHF. The full variable domain, with the rest looked up from reference TRBV28 and TRBJ1-5, is DVKVTQSSRYLVKRTGEKVFLECVQDMDHENMFWYRQDPGLGLRLIYFSYDVKMKEKGDIPEGYSVSREKKERFSLILESASTNQTSMYLCASSLYGRGLGQPQHFGDGTRLSIL.

V is TRBV9 and J is TRBJ1-2, with a tentative D call TRBD1 (6 bases). The CDR3 sequence is 15 residues long. The germline V and J ends were trimmed by 3 bases and 8 bases, with 20 bases remaining between them. Germline V gene data show CDR1 as SGDLS and CDR2 as YYNGEE. The CDR3 DNA reads as TGTGCCAGCAGCGCCTTCGGGGGGCGCGAGGGCGGCTACACCTTC. This gives the protein CASSAFGGREGGYTF.

In nucleotides, the CDR3 is TGTGCCAGCAGTTTCTCACAGAACTATGGCTACACCTTC. It codes for CASSFSQNYGYTF. This chain links TRBV27 with TRBJ1-2; D remains unclear. The CDR3 consists of 13 residues. Germline CDR1 MNHEY, CDR2 SMNVEV (reference sequence). Trimming stripped 3 bases from V and 2 bases from J, with 7 bases between.

This clone was counted only a few times. The chain uses TRBV5-1 and TRBJ1-1; TRBD1 aligns across 7 bases. CDR1 SGHRS and CDR2 YFSETQ come from the germline V gene. The CDR3 length is 17 residues. With 3 bases clipped from V and 0 bases from J, the junction kept 11 bases outside the gene matches. Here the CDR3 DNA reads TGCGCCAGCAGCTCTGGCTTGGCAGGGGGGATGAACACTGAAGCTTTCTTT. Its translation: CASSSGLAGGMNTEAFF. Filled out from reference TRBV5-1 and TRBJ1-1, the complete variable domain reads KAGVTQTPRYLIKTRGQQVTLSCSPISGHRSVSWYQQTPGQGLQFLFEYFSETQRNKGNFPGRFSGRQFSNSRSEMNVSTLELGDSALYLCASSSGLAGGMNTEAFFGQGTRLTVV.

This clone was recorded once. J is TRBJ1-2 and V is TRBV20-1; D possibly corresponds to TRBD1 (6 bases). V gave up 6 bases and J gave up 3 bases, with 8 bases separating them. This CDR3 comprises 11 residues. Germline V gene sequence: CDR1 DFQATT, CDR2 SNEGSKA (reference sequence). CDR3 residues: CSADSDYGYTF. The CDR3 DNA reads as TGCAGTGCGGACAGTGACTATGGCTACACCTTC.

The chain recombines TRBV6-6 with TRBJ2-1, with TRBD2 matching 10 bases. The CDR3 has 16 residues. V shed 5 bases and J 8 bases; nucleotides not matched to a gene: 12. Germline CDR1 is MNHNY and CDR2 is SVGAGI (reference sequence). CDR3 in DNA: TGTGCCAGCAGTCAAGCGGGAGGGGGCACGGGCGATGAGCAGTTCTTC. It translates to CASSQAGGGTGDEQFF.

This rearrangement joins TRBV6-5 to TRBJ2-1; 8 bases align to TRBD2. Germline values: CDR1 MNHEY, CDR2 SVGAGI. V shed 7 bases and J 8 bases; nucleotides not matched to a gene: 4. The CDR3 is made up of 12 amino acids. DNA of the CDR3: TGTGCCAGCATGGCGGGGGGTCATGAGCAGTTCTTC. It codes for CASMAGGHEQFF.

The rearrangement joins TRBV19 to TRBJ2-5; 8 bases fit TRBD2. The V gene's germline CDR1 is LNHDA and CDR2 SQIVND (reference sequence). The CDR3 is 13 residues long. Trimming at V came to 6 bases and at J to 2 bases, leaving 2 bases not matched to a gene. CDR3 sequence reads: CASSREGQETQYF. CDR3 bases: TGTGCCAGTAGCCGGGAGGGGCAAGAGACCCAGTACTTC. The full variable domain, with the rest looked up from reference TRBV19 and TRBJ2-5, is DGGITQSPKYLFRKEGQNVTLSCEQNLNHDAMYWYRQDPGQGLRLIYYSQIVNDFQKGDIAEGYSVSREKKESFPLTVTSAQKNPTAFYLCASSREGQETQYFGPGTRLLVL.

This clone was detected only a few times. The chain combines TRBV4-2 with TRBJ2-1, with 8 bases aligning to TRBD2. CDR3 size: 16 residues. CDR1 and CDR2 (germline): LGHNA, YNFKEQ. The J segment lost 4 bases and the V segment lost 2 bases, leaving 7 bases of the junction unmatched. The CDR3 DNA is TGTGCCAGCAGCCAAATAAGCGGGAGCTTGTACAATGAGCAGTTCTTC. Translating gives CASSQISGSLYNEQFF.

This sequence joins TRBV20-1 and TRBJ1-1; 7 bases align to TRBD1. The V and J ends lost 3 bases and 0 bases, in that order; junction bases with no gene match: 7. CDR1 and CDR2 (germline): DFQATT, SNEGSKA (reference sequence). This CDR3 is built from 15 residues. CDR3 sequence (DNA): TGCAGTGCTAGTGATCCCGGGACAGTGAACACTGAAGCTTTCTTT. Residues: CSASDPGTVNTEAFF.

CDR3 bases: TGCAGCGTTGAAGGGGGCTACAGGTCCAATGAAAAACTGTTTTTT. Protein sequence: CSVEGGYRSNEKLFF. This sequence joins TRBV29-1 and TRBJ1-4; D may be TRBD1 (5 bases). V was pared by 1 base and J by 5 bases, with 14 bases between. Germline V CDR1 and CDR2: SQVTM, ANQGSEA. The CDR3 sequence is 15 residues long.

Many counts were recorded for this clone. The V and J genes are TRBV7-9 and TRBJ1-6; D remains unclear. Looked up from germline, CDR1 is SEHNR and CDR2 is FQNEAQ (reference sequence). The V end was cut by 5 bases, the J end by 5 bases, with 10 bases between. This CDR3 contains 14 residues. CDR3 loop: CASSHTENNSPLHF. The CDR3 bases are TGTGCCAGCAGCCATACAGAAAATAATTCACCCCTCCACTTT.

The chain recombines TRBV11-3 with TRBJ2-2; D gene uncertain. Germline loops: CDR1 SGHNT, CDR2 YENEEA. V was shortened by 5 bases and J by 5 bases, with 9 bases between the two germline ends. CDR3 length: 13 amino acids. CDR3 sequence reads: CASSQTRTGELFF. CDR3 bases: TGTGCCAGCAGCCAAACGAGGACCGGGGAGCTGTTTTTT. Combining the CDR3 with reference TRBV11-3 and TRBJ2-2 gives the whole variable domain EAGVVQSPRYKIIEKKQPVAFWCNPISGHNTLYWYLQNLGQGPELLIRYENEEAVDDSQLPKDRFSAERLKGVDSTLKIQPAELGDSAVYLCASSQTRTGELFFGEGSRLTVL.

The count of this clone is one. The chain carries TRBV19 and TRBJ2-1; D is unresolved. The CDR3 has 15 residues. Deletions cut 10 bases from V and 3 bases from J, with 19 bases between. CDR1 LNHDA and CDR2 SQIVND come from the germline V gene (reference sequence). In nucleotides, the CDR3 is TGTGCCACCACGCGGTCGGCAATAGACTACAATGAGCAGTTCTTC. Amino acids: CATTRSAIDYNEQFF.

The chain is built from TRBV7-9 and TRBJ1-2, with D perhaps TRBD1 (5 bases). This CDR3 contains 15 residues. Germline V CDR1 and CDR2: SEHNR, FQNEAQ (reference sequence). The V gene lost 4 bases and the J gene lost 2 bases, with 14 bases spanning the gap. The CDR3 nucleotides are TGTGCCAGCAGCTCCCGGGAGGGGTGGAACTATGGCTACACCTTC. Residues: CASSSREGWNYGYTF.

The gene calls are TRBV19 and TRBJ2-7, with D perhaps matching TRBD1 (6 bases). The CDR3 loop spans 15 amino acids. V lost 7 bases to trimming and J lost 2 bases, with 18 bases between them. CDR1 and CDR2 (germline): LNHDA, SQIVND (reference sequence). The CDR3 coding sequence is TGTGCCAGTACCCTAGTGGCAGGGGAAGCCTACGAGCAGTACTTC. As protein: CASTLVAGEAYEQYF.